The rows below give T cell receptor beta chains drawn from one sample of a study of blood T cell repertoires in COVID-19. Libraries were prepared by immunoSEQ multiplex PCR; TCRdb keeps only in-frame clonotypes and omits some of them. The sample lists 250,000 or so clones, about 90% seen once, with roughly 4.3% in the top ten. The source material was PBMCs or T cells enriched from blood (not recorded which). Source of these receptors: a woman aged 30 to 39 with acute COVID-19. CDR3s include the opening cysteine and the closing phenylalanine or tryptophan.

V: TRBV5-1; CDR3: CASSWTPATNEKLFF
V: TRBV10-2; CDR3: CASSEQRGSYEQYF
V: TRBV2; CDR3: CASSRGSGGETQYF
V: TRBV6-2/TRBV6-3; CDR3: CASSLPWTGPWWDQPQHF
V: TRBV4-1; CDR3: CASSQDGTSGRTDTQYF
V: TRBV5-1; CDR3: CASSAGQGNSPLHF
V: TRBV19; CDR3: CASIGQGSYNEQFF
V: TRBV2; CDR3: CASSGGGPSSYNEQFF
V: TRBV18; CDR3: CASSPRSPAGDSSYNEQFF
V: TRBV6-1; CDR3: CASSEWDKTQETQYF
V: TRBV21-1; CDR3: CASSGTGSDSPLHF
V: TRBV4-2; CDR3: CASSQDALAIETQYF
V: TRBV6-2/TRBV6-3; CDR3: CASSRLEPGQNDYGYTF
V: TRBV7-2; CDR3: CASSLIGGVNQPQHF
V: TRBV5-1; CDR3: CATRTAGGNEQYF
V: TRBV30; CDR3: CAWSTGGELFF
V: TRBV29-1; CDR3: CSDSTGPRYGYTF
V: TRBV28; CDR3: CASSTSAGQNVAGELFF
V: TRBV7-9; CDR3: CASSHRDRDTGELFF
V: TRBV21-1; CDR3: CASSKGRGSTQYF
V: TRBV11-1; CDR3: CASSRWEQAYNEQFF
V: TRBV15; CDR3: CATSRQAGTGFLAYEQYF
V: TRBV20-1; CDR3: CSASQQLAPNEQFF
V: TRBV19; CDR3: CASSIKHGVGQPQHF
V: TRBV19; CDR3: CASTMGENNEQFF
V: TRBV3-1/TRBV3-2; CDR3: CASSQRTGLGEKLFF
V: TRBV4-1; CDR3: CASSQERTGAGYEQYF
V: TRBV10-3; CDR3: CAISESVSGGGDTQYF
V: TRBV24-1; CDR3: CATSDLAGADTQYF
V: TRBV25-1; CDR3: CASSELSGSSYNEQFF
V: TRBV7-9; CDR3: CASSSRATLPPGEQFF
V: TRBV7-8; CDR3: CASSLGRQGRDEQFF
V: TRBV28; CDR3: CASSFGDRVVSYEQYF
V: TRBV9; CDR3: CASSVGGSDYGYTF
V: TRBV6-2/TRBV6-3; CDR3: CASSYPLWQGDAYEQYF
V: TRBV6-2/TRBV6-3; CDR3: CASSWSGSNTGELFF
V: TRBV3-1/TRBV3-2; CDR3: CASSHSNEKLFF
V: TRBV11-1; CDR3: CASSFQNNEQFF
V: TRBV4-1; CDR3: CASSQELPKSGPLHF
V: TRBV2; CDR3: CASSERVGATEAFF
V: TRBV5-4; CDR3: CASSLEQGNTIYF
V: TRBV3-1/TRBV3-2; CDR3: CASSQLGTGGYEQYF
V: TRBV24-1; CDR3: CATSGDVPPLSGANVLTF
V: TRBV28; CDR3: CASSPQGSGNTIYF
V: TRBV6-5; CDR3: CASSYNSNGETQYF
V: TRBV4-1; CDR3: CASSQTLQGHEQYF
V: TRBV19; CDR3: CASSISRQGIYGYTF
V: TRBV21-1; CDR3: CASSPRGRGTYGYTF
V: TRBV3-1/TRBV3-2; CDR3: CASSQGGLNTDTQYF
V: TRBV28; CDR3: CASSLLTDYEQYF
V: TRBV5-4; CDR3: CASSRDTYNEQFF
V: TRBV12-3/TRBV12-4; CDR3: CASGTSGTNEQFF
V: TRBV2; CDR3: CASSPGLLLGEQFF
V: TRBV28; CDR3: CASSFSGVGNNEQFF
V: TRBV5-1; CDR3: CASSLSVAGIDEQYF
V: TRBV6-5; CDR3: CASTELAGVSEQYF